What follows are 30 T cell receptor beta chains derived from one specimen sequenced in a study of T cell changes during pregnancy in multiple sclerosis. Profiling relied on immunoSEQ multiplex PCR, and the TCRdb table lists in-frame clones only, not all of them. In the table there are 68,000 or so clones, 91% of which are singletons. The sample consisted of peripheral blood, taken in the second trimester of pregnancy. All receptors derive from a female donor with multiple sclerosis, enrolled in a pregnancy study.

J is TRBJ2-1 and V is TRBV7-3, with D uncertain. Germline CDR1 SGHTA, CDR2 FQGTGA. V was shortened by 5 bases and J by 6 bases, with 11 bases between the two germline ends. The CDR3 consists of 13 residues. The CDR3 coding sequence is TGTGCCAGCAGCCGATCGGCAGGCAATGAGCAGTTCTTC. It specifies CASSRSAGNEQFF.

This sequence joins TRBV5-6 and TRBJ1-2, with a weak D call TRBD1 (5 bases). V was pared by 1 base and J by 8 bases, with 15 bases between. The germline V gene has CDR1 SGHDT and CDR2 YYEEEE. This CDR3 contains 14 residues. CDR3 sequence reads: CASSLQGKELGYTF. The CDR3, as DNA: TGTGCCAGCAGCTTGCAGGGAAAGGAATTAGGCTACACCTTC. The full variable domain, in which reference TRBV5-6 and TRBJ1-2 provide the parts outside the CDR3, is DAGVTQSPTHLIKTRGQQVTLRCSPKSGHDTVSWYQQALGQGPQFIFQYYEEEERQRGNFPDRFSGHQFPNYSSELNVNALLLGDSALYLCASSLQGKELGYTFGSGTRLTVV.

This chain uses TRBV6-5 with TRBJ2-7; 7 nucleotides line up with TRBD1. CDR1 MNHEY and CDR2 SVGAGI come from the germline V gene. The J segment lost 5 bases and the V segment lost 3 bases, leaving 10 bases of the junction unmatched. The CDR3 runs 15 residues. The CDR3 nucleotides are TGTGCCAGCAGTTATCTCTCACAGGGGAACAACGAGCAGTACTTC. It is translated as CASSYLSQGNNEQYF.

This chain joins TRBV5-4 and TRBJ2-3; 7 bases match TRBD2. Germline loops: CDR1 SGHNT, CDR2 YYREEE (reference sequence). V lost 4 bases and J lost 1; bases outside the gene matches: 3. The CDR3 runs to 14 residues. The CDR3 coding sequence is TGTGCCAGCAGCCGCGCGGGGGGCACAGATACGCAGTATTTT. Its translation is CASSRAGGTDTQYF. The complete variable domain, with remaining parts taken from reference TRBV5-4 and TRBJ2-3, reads ETGVTQSPTHLIKTRGQQVTLRCSSQSGHNTVSWYQQALGQGPQFIFQYYREEENGRGNFPPRFSGLQFPNYSSELNVNALELDDSALYLCASSRAGGTDTQYFGPGTRLTVL.

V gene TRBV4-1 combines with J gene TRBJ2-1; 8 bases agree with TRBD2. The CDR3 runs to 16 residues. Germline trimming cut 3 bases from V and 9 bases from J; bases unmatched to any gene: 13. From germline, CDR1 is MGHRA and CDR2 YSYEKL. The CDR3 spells CASSHPRVSSGSEQFF. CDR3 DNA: TGCGCCAGCAGCCATCCTAGGGTGTCTAGCGGGTCTGAGCAGTTCTTC.

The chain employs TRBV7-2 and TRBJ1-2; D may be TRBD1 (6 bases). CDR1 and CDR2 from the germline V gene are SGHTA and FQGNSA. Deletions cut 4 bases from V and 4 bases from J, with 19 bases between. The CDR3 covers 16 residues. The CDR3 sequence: CASSSRGWQASYGYTF. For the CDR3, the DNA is TGTGCCAGCAGCTCAAGGGGGTGGCAAGCGAGCTATGGCTACACCTTC. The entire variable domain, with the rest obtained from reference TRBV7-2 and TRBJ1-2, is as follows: GAGVSQSPSNKVTEKGKDVELRCDPISGHTALYWYRQSLGQGLEFLIYFQGNSAPDKSGLPSDRFSAERTGGSVSTLTIQRTQQEDSAVYLCASSSRGWQASYGYTFGSGTRLTVV.

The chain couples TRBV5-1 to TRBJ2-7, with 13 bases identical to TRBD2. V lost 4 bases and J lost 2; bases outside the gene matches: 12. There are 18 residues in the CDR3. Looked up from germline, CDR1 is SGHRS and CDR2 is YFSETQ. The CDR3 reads CASSRRLSTSGGAYEQYF. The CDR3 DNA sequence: TGCGCCAGCAGCCGAAGATTGTCCACTAGCGGGGGGGCCTACGAGCAGTACTTC.

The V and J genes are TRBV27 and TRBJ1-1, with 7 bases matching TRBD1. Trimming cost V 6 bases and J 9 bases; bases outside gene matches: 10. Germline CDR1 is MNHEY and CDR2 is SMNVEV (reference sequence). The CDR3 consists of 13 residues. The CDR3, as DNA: TGTGCCAGCAGACCGATACAGGGGAGGCAAGCTTTCTTT. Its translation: CASRPIQGRQAFF.

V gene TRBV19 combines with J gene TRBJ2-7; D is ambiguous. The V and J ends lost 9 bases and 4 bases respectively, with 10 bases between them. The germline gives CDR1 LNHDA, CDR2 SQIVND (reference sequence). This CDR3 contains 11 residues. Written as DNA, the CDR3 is TGTGCCAGCGCCCCGCGGTACGAGCAGTACTTC. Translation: CASAPRYEQYF.

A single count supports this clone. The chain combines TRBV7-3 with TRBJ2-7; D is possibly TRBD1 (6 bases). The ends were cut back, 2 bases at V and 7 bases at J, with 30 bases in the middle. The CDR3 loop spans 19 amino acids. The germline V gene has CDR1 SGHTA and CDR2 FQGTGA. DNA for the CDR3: TGTGCCAGCAGCTTACGGCCCCGGGACACCCAGGGTTTGGCGGAGGAGCAGTACTTC. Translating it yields CASSLRPRDTQGLAEEQYF. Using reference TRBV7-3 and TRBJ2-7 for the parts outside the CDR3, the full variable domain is GAGVSQTPSNKVTEKGKYVELRCDPISGHTALYWYRQSLGQGPEFLIYFQGTGAADDSGLPNDRFFAVRPEGSVSTLKIQRTERGDSAVYLCASSLRPRDTQGLAEEQYFGPGTRLTVT.

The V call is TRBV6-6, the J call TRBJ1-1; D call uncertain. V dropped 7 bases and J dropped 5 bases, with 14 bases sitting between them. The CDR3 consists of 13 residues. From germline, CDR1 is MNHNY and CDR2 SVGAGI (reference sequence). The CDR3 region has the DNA TGTGCCAGCATTCAAGCGGGAGGGACTGAAGCTTTCTTT. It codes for CASIQAGGTEAFF.

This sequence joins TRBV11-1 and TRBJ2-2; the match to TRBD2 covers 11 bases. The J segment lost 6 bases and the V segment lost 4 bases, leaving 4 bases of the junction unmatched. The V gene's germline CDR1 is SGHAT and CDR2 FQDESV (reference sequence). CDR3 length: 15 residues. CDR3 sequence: CASSYSGGAPGELFF. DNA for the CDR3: TGTGCCAGCAGCTATAGCGGGGGGGCCCCCGGGGAGCTGTTTTTT.

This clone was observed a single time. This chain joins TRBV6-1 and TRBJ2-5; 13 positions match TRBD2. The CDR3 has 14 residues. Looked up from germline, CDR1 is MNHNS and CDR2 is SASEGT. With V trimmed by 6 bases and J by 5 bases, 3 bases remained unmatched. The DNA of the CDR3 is TGTGCCAGCAGGCGGGGACTAGCGGGGGAGACCCAGTACTTC. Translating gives CASRRGLAGETQYF.

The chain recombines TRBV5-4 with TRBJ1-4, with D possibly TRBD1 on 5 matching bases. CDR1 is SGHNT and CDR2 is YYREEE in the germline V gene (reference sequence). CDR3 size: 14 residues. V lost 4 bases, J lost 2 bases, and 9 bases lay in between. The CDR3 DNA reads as TGTGCCAGCAGCCAGACAGCCACTAATGAAAAACTGTTTTTT. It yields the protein CASSQTATNEKLFF.

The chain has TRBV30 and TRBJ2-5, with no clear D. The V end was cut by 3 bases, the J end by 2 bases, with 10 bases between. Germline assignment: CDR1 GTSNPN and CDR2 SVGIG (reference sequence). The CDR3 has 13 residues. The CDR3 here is CAWRDLDQETQYF. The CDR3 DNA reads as TGTGCCTGGAGAGACCTAGATCAAGAGACCCAGTACTTC.

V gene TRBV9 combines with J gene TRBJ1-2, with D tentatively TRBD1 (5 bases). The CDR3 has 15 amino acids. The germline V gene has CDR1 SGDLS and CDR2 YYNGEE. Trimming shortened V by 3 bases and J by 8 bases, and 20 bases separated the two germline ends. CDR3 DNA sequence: TGTGCCAGCAGCGGAGGGACTGTCTTATCTCGGGGCTACACCTTC. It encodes CASSGGTVLSRGYTF. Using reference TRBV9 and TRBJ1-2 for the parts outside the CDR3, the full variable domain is DSGVTQTPKHLITATGQRVTLRCSPRSGDLSVYWYQQSLDQGLQFLIQYYNGEERAKGNILERFSAQQFPDLHSELNLSSLELGDSALYFCASSGGTVLSRGYTFGSGTRLTVV.

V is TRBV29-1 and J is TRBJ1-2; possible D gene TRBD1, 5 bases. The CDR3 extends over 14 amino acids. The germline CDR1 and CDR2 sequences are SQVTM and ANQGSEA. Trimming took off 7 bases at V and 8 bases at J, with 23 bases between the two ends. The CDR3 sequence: CSAPESGRRAGYTF. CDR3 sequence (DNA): TGCAGCGCCCCAGAATCTGGCCGCAGGGCCGGCTACACCTTC.

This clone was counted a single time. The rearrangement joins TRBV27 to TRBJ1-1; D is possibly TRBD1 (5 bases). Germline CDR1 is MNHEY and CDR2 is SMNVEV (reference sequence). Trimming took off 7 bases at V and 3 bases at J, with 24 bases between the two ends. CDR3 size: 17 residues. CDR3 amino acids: CASTGAPGKRMDTEAFF. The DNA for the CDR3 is TGTGCCAGCACGGGAGCCCCAGGGAAGAGAATGGACACTGAAGCTTTCTTT.

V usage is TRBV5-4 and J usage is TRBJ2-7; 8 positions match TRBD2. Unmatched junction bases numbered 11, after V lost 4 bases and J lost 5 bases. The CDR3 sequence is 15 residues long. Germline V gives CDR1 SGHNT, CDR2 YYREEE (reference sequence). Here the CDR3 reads CASSRPGGGLNEQYF. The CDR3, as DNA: TGTGCCAGCAGCCGGCCCGGGGGGGGCCTAAACGAGCAGTACTTC.

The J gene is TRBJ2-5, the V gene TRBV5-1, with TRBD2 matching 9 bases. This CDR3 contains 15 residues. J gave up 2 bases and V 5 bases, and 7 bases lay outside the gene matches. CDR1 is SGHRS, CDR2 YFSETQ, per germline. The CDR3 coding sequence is TGCGCCAGCAGGTACGGAAGCGGGGGGCAAGAGACCCAGTACTTC. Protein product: CASRYGSGGQETQYF. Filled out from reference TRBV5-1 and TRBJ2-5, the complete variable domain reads KAGVTQTPRYLIKTRGQQVTLSCSPISGHRSVSWYQQTPGQGLQFLFEYFSETQRNKGNFPGRFSGRQFSNSRSEMNVSTLELGDSALYLCASRYGSGGQETQYFGPGTRLLVL.

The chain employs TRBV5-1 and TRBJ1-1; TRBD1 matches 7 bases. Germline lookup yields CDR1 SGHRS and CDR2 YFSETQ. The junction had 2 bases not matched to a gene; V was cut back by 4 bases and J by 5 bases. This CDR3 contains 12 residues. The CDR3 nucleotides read TGCGCCAGCAGCCGACAGGGAACTGAAGCTTTCTTT. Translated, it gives CASSRQGTEAFF.

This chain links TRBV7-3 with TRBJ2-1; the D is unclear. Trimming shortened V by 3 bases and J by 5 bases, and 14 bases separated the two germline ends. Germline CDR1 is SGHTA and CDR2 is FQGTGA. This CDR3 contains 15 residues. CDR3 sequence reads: CASSFEQTANNEQFF. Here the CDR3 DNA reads TGTGCCAGCAGCTTTGAACAAACAGCAAACAATGAGCAGTTCTTC.

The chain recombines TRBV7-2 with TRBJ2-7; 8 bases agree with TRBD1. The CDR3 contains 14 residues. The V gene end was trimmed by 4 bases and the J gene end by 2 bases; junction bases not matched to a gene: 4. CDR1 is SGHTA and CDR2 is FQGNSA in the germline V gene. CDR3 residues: CASSWDRSPYEQYF. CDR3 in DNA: TGTGCCAGCAGCTGGGACAGGAGCCCCTACGAGCAGTACTTC.

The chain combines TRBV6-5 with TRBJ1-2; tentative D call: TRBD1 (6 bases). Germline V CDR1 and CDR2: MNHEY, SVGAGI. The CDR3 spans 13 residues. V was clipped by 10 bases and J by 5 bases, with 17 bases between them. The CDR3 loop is CATMPGTLYGYTF. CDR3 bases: TGTGCCACCATGCCCGGGACACTTTATGGCTACACCTTC.

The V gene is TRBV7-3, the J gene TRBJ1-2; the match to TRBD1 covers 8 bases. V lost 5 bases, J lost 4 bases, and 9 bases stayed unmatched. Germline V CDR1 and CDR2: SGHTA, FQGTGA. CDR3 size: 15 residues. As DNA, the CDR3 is TGTGCCAGCAGCCCCGACCCGACAGGGGCCTATGGCTACACCTTC. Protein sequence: CASSPDPTGAYGYTF.

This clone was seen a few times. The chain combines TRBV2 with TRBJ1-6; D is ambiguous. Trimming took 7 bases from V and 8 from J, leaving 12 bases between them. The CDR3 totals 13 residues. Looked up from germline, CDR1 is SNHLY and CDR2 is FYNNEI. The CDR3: CASITERDSPLHF. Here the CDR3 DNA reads TGTGCCAGCATAACAGAGCGGGATTCACCCCTCCACTTT.

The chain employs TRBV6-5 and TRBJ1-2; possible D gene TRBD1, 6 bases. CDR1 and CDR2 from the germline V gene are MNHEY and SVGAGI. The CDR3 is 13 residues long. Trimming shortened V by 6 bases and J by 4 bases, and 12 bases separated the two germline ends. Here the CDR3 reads CASRPDRIYGYTF. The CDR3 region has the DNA TGTGCCAGCAGACCCGACAGGATCTATGGCTACACCTTC.

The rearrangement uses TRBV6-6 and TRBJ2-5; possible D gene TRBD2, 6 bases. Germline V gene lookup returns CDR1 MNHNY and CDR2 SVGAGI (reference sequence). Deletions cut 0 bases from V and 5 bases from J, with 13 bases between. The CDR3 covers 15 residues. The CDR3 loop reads CASSYSAGSEETQYF. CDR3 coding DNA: TGTGCCAGCAGTTACTCGGCCGGGAGCGAGGAGACCCAGTACTTC.

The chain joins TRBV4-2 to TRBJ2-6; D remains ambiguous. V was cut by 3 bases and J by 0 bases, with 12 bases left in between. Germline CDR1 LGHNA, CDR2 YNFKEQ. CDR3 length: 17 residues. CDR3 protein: CASSHRALSSGANVLTF. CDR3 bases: TGTGCCAGCAGCCACCGAGCCCTGAGCTCTGGGGCCAACGTCCTGACTTTC.

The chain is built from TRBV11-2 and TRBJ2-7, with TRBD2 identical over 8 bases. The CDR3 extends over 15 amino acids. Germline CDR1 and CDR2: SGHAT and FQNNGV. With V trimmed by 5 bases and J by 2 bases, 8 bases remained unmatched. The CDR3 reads CASSLPGGLTYEQYF. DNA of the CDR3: TGTGCCAGCAGCCTTCCGGGGGGGCTTACCTACGAGCAGTACTTC.